This T cell receptor (beta chain) came from a study of cytomegalovirus exposure and HLA in healthy donors. Across the study: As released early, the data held 65 million to 90 million unique TCRs from HLA-typed donors. Among the roughly 370 genotyped donors, 81% were placed in the Caucasian-associated ancestry cluster. Study-level findings and limits: Reports state that TCR beta sequences accurately predicted most subjects' HLA-A and HLA-B alleles.

PCR employed 60 Vbeta and 13 Jbeta primers. The repertoire was sequenced with immunoSEQ multiplex PCR; TCRdb's copy has only in-frame clones and lacks some. The table shows 150,000 to 200,000 clones, with approximately 81% occurring only once. Turning to this clone: What it binds is unknown.

The CDR3 is made up of 17 amino acids. CDR1 and CDR2 (germline): LGHNT, FRNRAP. Trimming at V came to 5 bases and at J to 4 bases, leaving 12 bases not matched to a gene. V gene TRBV12-5 combines with J gene TRBJ2-7, with 12 bases matching TRBD2. This sequence originates from a woman in her 50s in good health and CMV-seronegative. The sequenced sample consisted of PBMCs. The CDR3 reads CASGRLAGAKTQYEQYF. Written as DNA, the CDR3 is TGTGCTAGTGGTCGACTAGCGGGAGCAAAAACACAATACGAGCAGTACTTC.